This T cell receptor beta chain stems from a study of OX40 agonist ivuxolimab in advanced cancers. Study in general: Treatment received earlier with anti-PD-1, anti-PD-L1 or anti-CTLA-4 agents was allowed, and around 36% had some.

Here immunoSEQ multiplex PCR was the method, and the copy in TCRdb shows in-frame clones only, minus some. This table holds some 68,000 clones, around 86% found once. CDR3 length equals 14 residues. The V segment lost 4 bases and the J segment 5 bases; nucleotides outside the gene matches: 8. Germline loops: CDR1 SGHKS, CDR2 YYEKEE (reference sequence). The rearrangement uses TRBV5-5 and TRBJ1-1, with 7 positions matching TRBD1. Sequenced material: CD4+ or CD8+ T cells sorted from blood, taken in a trial of the OX40 agonist ivuxolimab. The TCR comes from an adult with an advanced solid tumor such as melanoma, head and neck, liver or kidney cancer. In DNA, the CDR3 is TGTGCCAGCAGCAGGGGCCAGACAGGGACTGAAGCTTTCTTT. Translated, it gives CASSRGQTGTEAFF. The full variable domain, its missing parts supplied by reference TRBV5-5 and TRBJ1-1, is DAGVTQSPTHLIKTRGQQVTLRCSPISGHKSVSWYQQVLGQGPQFIFQYYEKEERGRGNFPDRFSARQFPNYSSELNVNALLLGDSALYLCASSRGQTGTEAFFGQGTRLTVV.